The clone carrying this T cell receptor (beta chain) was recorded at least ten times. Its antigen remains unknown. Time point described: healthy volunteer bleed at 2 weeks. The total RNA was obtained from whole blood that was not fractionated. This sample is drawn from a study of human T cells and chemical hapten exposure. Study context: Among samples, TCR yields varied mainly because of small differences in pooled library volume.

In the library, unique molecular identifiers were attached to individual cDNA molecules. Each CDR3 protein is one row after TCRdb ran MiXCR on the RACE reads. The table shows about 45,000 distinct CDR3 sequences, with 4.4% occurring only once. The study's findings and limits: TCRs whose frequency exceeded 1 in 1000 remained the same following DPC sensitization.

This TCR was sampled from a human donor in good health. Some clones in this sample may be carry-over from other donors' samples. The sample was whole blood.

The CDR3 nucleotides read TGCAGCGTTGAAACCCCCTCGGCCAGGCCTAGCGGGAGCAACGAGCAGTACTTC. Residues: CSVETPSARPSGSNEQYF. The chain links TRBV29-1 to TRBJ2-7, with 10 positions matching TRBD2. V was pared by 2 bases and J by 5 bases, with 18 bases of the junction left unmatched. Looked up from germline, CDR1 is SQVTM and CDR2 is ANQGSEA. The CDR3 has 18 residues.